The 10 T cell receptor beta chains given below trace back to one sample, sequenced in a study of cytomegalovirus exposure and HLA in healthy donors. Sequenced by immunoSEQ multiplex PCR; TCRdb stores in-frame clones only, minus some. The sample has 150,000 or so clones; 85% are singletons. The sequencing sample was made of PBMCs. These receptors were obtained from a man aged 25-45 years in good health and CMV-seropositive.

The chain employs TRBV6-5 and TRBJ1-2; 7 bases agree with TRBD1. With 8 bases clipped from V and 2 bases from J, the junction kept 2 bases outside the gene matches. The CDR3 has 12 residues. The germline V gene encodes CDR1 MNHEY and CDR2 SVGAGI. CDR3 sequence: CASGQANYGYTF. CDR3 nucleotide sequence: TGTGCCAGCGGACAGGCAAACTATGGCTACACCTTC.

This clone has only one observation. The chain is built from TRBV11-3 and TRBJ2-7; maybe TRBD1 (5 bases). Trimming pared 5 bases from V and 0 bases from J, leaving 14 bases between. The germline V gene has CDR1 SGHNT and CDR2 YENEEA. The length of the CDR3 is 15 residues. CDR3 in amino acids: CASSQDTTHSYEQYF. CDR3 bases: TGTGCCAGCAGCCAGGACACGACCCACTCCTACGAGCAGTACTTC.

J is TRBJ1-1 and V is TRBV27, with D uncertain. The CDR3 length is 13 residues. V lost 4 bases and J 0 bases, leaving 6 bases between the germline ends. In germline, CDR1 is MNHEY, CDR2 SMNVEV (reference sequence). The CDR3 reads CASSSGMNTEAFF. The CDR3 DNA reads TGTGCCAGCAGTTCCGGGATGAACACTGAAGCTTTCTTT.

CDR3 nucleotide sequence: TGTGCCAGCAGTGACTCATTCGAAGTGGCAGGGGATAAAGGTGGCTACACCTTC. This encodes CASSDSFEVAGDKGGYTF. V gene TRBV6-4 combines with J gene TRBJ1-2, with D possibly matching TRBD1 (6 bases). V dropped 0 bases and J dropped 7 bases, with 24 bases sitting between them. The CDR3 is 18 amino acids. Germline CDR1 is MRHNA and CDR2 is SNTAGT.

For the CDR3, the DNA is TGTGCCAGCAGTGTTCATAGCGGGGGGGCTAACACCGGGGAGCTGTTTTTT. Amino acids: CASSVHSGGANTGELFF. This chain connects TRBV6-1 to TRBJ2-2, with 11 bases aligning to TRBD2. The ends lost 4 bases at V and 2 bases at J; junction bases unmatched: 6. The CDR3 is 17 amino acids. The germline V gene has CDR1 MNHNS and CDR2 SASEGT.

The chain combines TRBV19 with TRBJ1-1; D perhaps matches TRBD1 (6 bases). The CDR3 runs to 17 residues. Per germline, CDR1 LNHDA and CDR2 SQIVND (reference sequence). V gave up 0 bases and J gave up 1 base, with 15 bases separating them. CDR3 sequence: CASSIDYSGTRNTEAFF. The DNA for the CDR3 is TGTGCCAGTAGTATAGACTATTCCGGGACAAGGAACACTGAAGCTTTCTTT.

This chain links TRBV19 with TRBJ1-4, with 7 nucleotides matching TRBD1. The germline V gene encodes CDR1 LNHDA and CDR2 SQIVND (reference sequence). This CDR3 has 16 amino acids. With V trimmed by 5 bases and J by 2 bases, 8 bases remained unmatched. CDR3 nucleotide sequence: TGTGCCAGTAGTCCTCGCCGACAGGGTACTAATGAAAAACTGTTTTTT. Residues: CASSPRRQGTNEKLFF.

This sequence joins TRBV2 and TRBJ2-7; tentatively, D is TRBD1 (6 bases). CDR1 is SNHLY and CDR2 is FYNNEI in the germline V gene. The CDR3 consists of 15 residues. V was pared by 5 bases and J by 2 bases, with 16 bases between. DNA for the CDR3: TGTGCCAGCAGTCCCTCCACCGGGACAACCTACGAGCAGTACTTC. Translating it yields CASSPSTGTTYEQYF.

The chain links TRBV7-9 to TRBJ1-1, with D maybe TRBD1 (6 bases). The V gene lost 4 bases and the J gene lost 1 base, with 16 bases spanning the gap. The CDR3 is 16 residues long. Germline V gene sequence: CDR1 SEHNR, CDR2 FQNEAQ (reference sequence). The CDR3 sequence is CASSSVRTAGNTEAFF. CDR3 coding DNA: TGTGCCAGCAGCTCCGTACGGACAGCAGGGAACACTGAAGCTTTCTTT.

The V call is TRBV10-3, the J call TRBJ2-7; 7 positions match TRBD1. Losses at the gene ends were 6 bases for V and 0 bases for J; bases not matched to a gene: 8. The germline gives CDR1 ENHRY, CDR2 SYGVKD. The CDR3 spans 15 residues. CDR3 DNA: TGTGCCATCAGGATTGGGACAGAATACTCCTACGAGCAGTACTTC. Translating it yields CAIRIGTEYSYEQYF.